Sequencing of this TCR beta chain was carried out in a study of technical replicates of blood from a handful of donors. Sequenced by immunoSEQ multiplex PCR; TCRdb stores in-frame clones only, minus some. The table shows about 70,000 clones, with 85% to 95% occurring only once. V was cut by 5 bases and J by 8 bases, with 16 bases left in between. The CDR3 has 14 residues. The germline gives CDR1 SNHLY, CDR2 FYNNEI. The sequence was obtained from a human donor in good health. This chain uses TRBV2 with TRBJ2-1; possibly TRBD2 for D (6 bases). Specimen: T cells isolated from PBMCs. The CDR3 loop reads CASSPGLITDEQFF. As DNA, the CDR3 is TGTGCCAGCAGTCCGGGACTCATTACGGATGAGCAGTTCTTC.